These T cell receptor beta chains were read from a single sample in a study of blood T cell repertoires in COVID-19. Only in-frame clones appear in the TCRdb table, and some are missing; sequencing was by immunoSEQ multiplex PCR. The sample carries some 290,000 clones, around 90% recorded once. The sequencing input was peripheral blood. These receptors were collected from a woman aged 50 to 60 who had recovered from COVID-19. Each CDR3 is given with its conserved first and last residue. The D gene is left open where the match is weak. The listing skips clone size in some rows; elsewhere it reads once, few, many or a size class.

TRBJ1-2,.,TRBV27,.,TGTGCCAGTGTCGGTACAGGGCAGCGTGGCTACACCTTC,CASVGTGQRGYTF
TRBJ1-2,few,TRBV20-1,.,TGCAGTGCTAGTATTCTTAACTATGGCTACACCTTC,CSASILNYGYTF
TRBJ1-2,.,TRBV6-6,.,TGTGCCAGCAGTTACTCCCCCGACAACTCTAACTATGGCTACACCTTC,CASSYSPDNSNYGYTF
TRBJ2-3,.,TRBV15,TRBD1,TGTGCCACCAGCAGACAATTCCCCGGGACAGGGACAGATACGCAGTATTTT,CATSRQFPGTGTDTQYF
TRBJ2-2,.,TRBV11-2,.,TGTGCCAGCAGCTCAAGGGGGAGCACCGGGGAGCTGTTTTTT,CASSSRGSTGELFF
TRBJ1-4,.,TRBV6-5,.,TGTGCCAGCAGTTACTCGCGGGGGGCGCCTAATGAAAAACTGTTTTTT,CASSYSRGAPNEKLFF
TRBJ1-2,.,TRBV19,.,TGTGCCAGTGGCGGCTACACCTTC,CASGGYTF
TRBJ2-2,.,TRBV7-6,.,TGTGCCAGCAGCTTAATTGCGAAAAACACCGGGGAGCTGTTTTTT,CASSLIAKNTGELFF
TRBJ1-1,.,TRBV28,.,TGTGCCAGCATATTTAGAGGCACCACCACTGAAGCTTTCTTT,CASIFRGTTTEAFF
TRBJ2-1,.,TRBV5-6,TRBD2,TGTGCCAGCAGCTTGGTTGGCGGGGGGCCCTTTAGTGAGCAGTTCTTC,CASSLVGGGPFSEQFF
TRBJ1-2,.,TRBV5-6,.,TGTGCCAGCAGCCGAGCGACAGTCGCTTCCTTTTATGGCTACACCTTC,CASSRATVASFYGYTF
TRBJ2-5,.,TRBV28,.,TGTGCCAGCAGTTTGTCCCAAGAAGGGGGAACCCAGTACTTC,CASSLSQEGGTQYF
TRBJ2-3,.,TRBV5-4,.,TGTGCCAGCAGCTTGGATCGGGGTCGGACAGATACGCAGTATTTT,CASSLDRGRTDTQYF
TRBJ2-1,.,TRBV7-2,.,TGTGCCAGCAGCCGGGGGACCCCCAACTACAATGAGCAGTTCTTC,CASSRGTPNYNEQFF
TRBJ1-1,.,TRBV6-5,TRBD1,TGTGCCAGCAGACAGGGGGAATTTAACACTGAAGCTTTCTTT,CASRQGEFNTEAFF
TRBJ1-2,.,TRBV2,TRBD1,TGTGCCAGCATTTTAACAGGGGGCGGTGGCTACACCTTC,CASILTGGGGYTF
TRBJ2-1,.,TRBV9,TRBD2,TGTGCCAGCAGTCCCGGGCGGGGGGCGAGCTCCTACAATGAGCAGTTCTTC,CASSPGRGASSYNEQFF
TRBJ1-6,.,TRBV6-1,.,TGTGCCAGCAGTTCTCAGGGTTCACCCCTCCACTTT,CASSSQGSPLHF
TRBJ1-5,.,TRBV6-6,.,TGTGCCAGCAGTTACACCTCAAACAGGGACAATCAGCCCCAGCATTTT,CASSYTSNRDNQPQHF
TRBJ2-7,.,TRBV10-3,TRBD1,TGTGCCATCAGTGAGCTGGGACAGGGCGTCGAGCAGTACTTC,CAISELGQGVEQYF
TRBJ1-5,.,TRBV3-1/TRBV3-2,TRBD1,TGTGCCAGCAGCCAACTCCGGGACAGAAATCAGCCCCAGCATTTT,CASSQLRDRNQPQHF
TRBJ1-3,.,TRBV18,TRBD1,TGTGCCAGCTCACCACCGGACAGGGGACACACCATATATTTT,CASSPPDRGHTIYF
TRBJ2-7,.,TRBV12-5,.,TGTGCTAGTGGTTTGGTATCGGCAGGGACCTACGAGCAGTACTTC,CASGLVSAGTYEQYF
TRBJ1-4,.,TRBV6-5,.,TGTGCCAGCATCGGCGGTGCAACTAATGAAAAACTGTTTTTT,CASIGGATNEKLFF
TRBJ1-4,few,TRBV7-9,.,TGTGCCAGCAGCTTCCGTGGCCCTAATGAAAAACTGTTTTTT,CASSFRGPNEKLFF
TRBJ1-2,.,TRBV19,.,TGTGCCAGTAGTATCGGAGGGGCTAACTATGGCTACACCTTC,CASSIGGANYGYTF
TRBJ2-2,once,TRBV30,TRBD2,TGTGCCTGGAGTGGGGGAACTAGCGCCACCGGGGAGCTGTTTTTT,CAWSGGTSATGELFF
TRBJ1-5,.,TRBV30,.,TGTGCCTGGAGCCTAGGATTGGATCAGCCCCAGCATTTT,CAWSLGLDQPQHF
TRBJ1-5,.,TRBV27,.,TGTGCCAGCAGTCTACGCCTCGGGGGCAATCAGCCCCAGCATTTT,CASSLRLGGNQPQHF
TRBJ2-3,.,TRBV7-2,TRBD1,TGTGCCAGCAGTCCCGGGACAGGGTATGCAGATACGCAGTATTTT,CASSPGTGYADTQYF
TRBJ2-4,.,TRBV5-1,TRBD2,TGCGCCAGCAGAGCAGCGGGAGTTGCCAAAAACATTCAGTACTTC,CASRAAGVAKNIQYF
TRBJ2-1,.,TRBV7-8,TRBD1,TGTGCCAGCATACAGACGGGGACAGTCTACAATGAGCAGTTCTTC,CASIQTGTVYNEQFF
TRBJ2-1,.,TRBV6-2/TRBV6-3,TRBD2,TGTGCCAGCAGTTCGCGGGGGGCGTTTATGGACAATGAGCAGTTCTTC,CASSSRGAFMDNEQFF
TRBJ1-2,.,TRBV29-1,TRBD1,TGCAGCGTTGAACACAGGGGTCGGGGTGGCTACACCTTC,CSVEHRGRGGYTF
TRBJ1-6,few,TRBV10-3,TRBD1,TGTGCCATATCCGGGACAGGACAAAATTCACCCCTCCACTTT,CAISGTGQNSPLHF
TRBJ1-3,.,TRBV9,.,TGTGCCAGTCGGGGTTCTGGAAACACCATATATTTT,CASRGSGNTIYF
TRBJ2-1,.,TRBV12-5,.,TGTGCTAGTGGTTTGCCCAGCGGAGTCTCCTACAATGAGCAGTTCTTC,CASGLPSGVSYNEQFF
TRBJ2-5,.,TRBV7-2,.,TGTGCCAGCAGCACCGGGACTTTTCAAGAGACCCAGTACTTC,CASSTGTFQETQYF
TRBJ1-2,once,TRBV30,TRBD1,TGTGCCTGGAGTACCGACAGGGCGAAAGGCTACACCTTC,CAWSTDRAKGYTF
TRBJ1-2,.,TRBV7-2,.,TGTGCCAGCAGCTTCCGAGGTGAGGACTATGGCTACACCTTC,CASSFRGEDYGYTF
TRBJ2-2,.,TRBV9,.,TGTGCCAGCAGCGTTGCCCGCGGGGCGGCCGGGGAGCTGTTTTTT,CASSVARGAAGELFF
TRBJ1-2,.,TRBV19,TRBD1,TGTGCCAGTAGCCGACAGGGATTGTACTATGGCTACACCTTC,CASSRQGLYYGYTF
TRBJ1-1,.,TRBV2,TRBD1,TGTGCCAGCAGTGAAGGAGCGGCGGTGGGACAGGGAAGTAACACTGAAGCTTTCTTT,CASSEGAAVGQGSNTEAFF
TRBJ1-1,.,TRBV27,.,TGTGCCAGCAGTCGGAGCGGCACTGAAGCTTTCTTT,CASSRSGTEAFF
TRBJ2-1,.,TRBV19,.,TGTGCCAGTAGTATAGCTCTGAGTGAGCAGTTCTTC,CASSIALSEQFF
TRBJ2-7,.,TRBV5-5,.,TGTGCCAGCAGCTTAGGCAGGGTTTTAAGCTCCTACGAGCAGTACTTC,CASSLGRVLSSYEQYF
TRBJ1-6,.,TRBV5-1,.,TGCGCCAGCAGCTCACAGGGTAGCTATAATTCACCCCTCCACTTT,CASSSQGSYNSPLHF
TRBJ1-2,.,TRBV6-5,.,TGTGCCAGCAGTTACGGTGACTTCTATGGCTACACCTTC,CASSYGDFYGYTF
TRBJ1-3,once,TRBV19,TRBD1,TGTGCCAGTAGTAGGGGGGGACAGGGGATCTCTGGAAACACCATATATTTT,CASSRGGQGISGNTIYF
TRBJ1-1,.,TRBV10-3,TRBD1,TGTGCCATCAGTGACACCGGGACAGCCAACACTGAAGCTTTCTTT,CAISDTGTANTEAFF
TRBJ1-1,.,TRBV28,TRBD1,TGTGCCAGCAGTCTAAATCCGGGACAGGGTGCCATTGAAGCTTTCTTT,CASSLNPGQGAIEAFF
TRBJ2-3,.,TRBV5-6,.,TGTGCCAGCAGCCTCGGGTCCACAGATACGCAGTATTTT,CASSLGSTDTQYF